Presented here are 21 T cell receptor beta chains from one specimen sequenced in a study of cytomegalovirus exposure and HLA in healthy donors. Both 60 Vbeta primers and 13 Jbeta primers went into the PCR. The assay was immunoSEQ multiplex PCR, and TCRdb's table has in-frame clones only and misses some. The table shows about 85,000 clones, with 60% to 80% occurring only once. Sequenced input: PBMCs. The receptors derive from a woman between 45 and 65 years old in good health and CMV-seropositive.

The chain couples TRBV6-6 to TRBJ1-1; 10 bases map to TRBD1. CDR1 and CDR2 from the germline V gene are MNHNY and SVGAGI (reference sequence). The CDR3 contains 13 residues. V was pared by 0 bases and J by 11 bases, with 3 bases of the junction left unmatched. This CDR3 is CASSYSTGGRAFF. The DNA for the CDR3 is TGTGCCAGCAGTTACTCGACAGGGGGCAGGGCTTTCTTT.

The J gene is TRBJ2-3, the V gene TRBV11-3, with TRBD1 matching over 10 bases. Per germline, CDR1 SGHNT and CDR2 YENEEA. This CDR3 has 16 residues. The V and J ends lost 5 bases and 5 bases, in that order; junction bases with no gene match: 10. The CDR3 spells CASSPGDRGPRDTQYF. CDR3 sequence (DNA): TGTGCCAGCAGCCCGGGGGACAGGGGTCCAAGAGATACGCAGTATTTT.

The chain employs TRBV19 and TRBJ1-5; 9 bases are shared with TRBD1. Germline CDR1 LNHDA, CDR2 SQIVND (reference sequence). The CDR3 totals 14 residues. Germline trimming cut 7 bases from V and 9 bases from J; bases unmatched to any gene: 10. The CDR3 DNA follows: TGTGCCAGTACTACAGGACAGGGGCAAAGGCCCCAGCATTTT. Residues: CASTTGQGQRPQHF.

The gene calls are TRBV7-3 and TRBJ2-2, with TRBD2 identical over 7 bases. The CDR3 length is 15 residues. The V and J ends lost 2 bases and 6 bases, in that order; junction bases with no gene match: 6. CDR1 is SGHTA and CDR2 is FQGTGA in the germline V gene. CDR3 sequence (DNA): TGTGCCAGCAGCTTAGTTAGCGGGTCCGCCGGGGAGCTGTTTTTT. This translates into CASSLVSGSAGELFF.

The rearrangement uses TRBV7-9 and TRBJ2-5; TRBD2 aligns across 9 bases. V was clipped by 4 bases and J by 2 bases; unmatched bases: 5. Germline V CDR1 and CDR2: SEHNR, FQNEAQ (reference sequence). The CDR3 is 15 amino acids. The CDR3 region is CASSSRLAVQETQYF. As DNA, the CDR3 is TGTGCCAGCAGCTCTCGACTAGCGGTACAAGAGACCCAGTACTTC.

The CDR3 nucleotides are TGTGCCAGCAGCGGAGTAGCGGGGGGTGAAGAGACCCAGTACTTC. It translates to CASSGVAGGEETQYF. This chain links TRBV9 with TRBJ2-5, with 10 bases fitting TRBD2. The CDR3 covers 15 residues. Germline CDR1 reads SGDLS; CDR2 reads YYNGEE. The trim removed 3 bases at V and 3 bases at J, leaving 5 bases unmatched.

This clone was picked up one time. The chain couples TRBV7-2 to TRBJ2-7; 7 nucleotides match TRBD2. The CDR3 runs 14 residues. V trimming: 4 bases; J trimming: 0 bases; junction bases outside the gene matches: 3. Germline loops: CDR1 SGHTA, CDR2 FQGNSA. The CDR3 reads CASSSRTSSYEQYV. The CDR3 bases are TGTGCCAGCAGCTCTCGGACTAGCTCCTACGAGCAGTACGTC.

V and J are TRBV9 and TRBJ2-2; D is ambiguous. The CDR3 sequence is 15 residues long. Trimming left V 4 bases short and J 1 base short, with 11 bases between. Germline lookup yields CDR1 SGDLS and CDR2 YYNGEE. CDR3 region: CASSPTVLNTGELFF. The CDR3 DNA sequence: TGTGCCAGCAGCCCTACCGTCTTGAACACCGGGGAGCTGTTTTTT.

The J gene is TRBJ2-1, the V gene TRBV2; 12 bases line up with TRBD2. The CDR3 contains 16 residues. Germline lookup yields CDR1 SNHLY and CDR2 FYNNEI. V dropped 5 bases and J dropped 8; count of bases not matched to a gene: 10. CDR3 in amino acids: CASSTQLAGGTHEQFF. In nucleotides, the CDR3 is TGTGCCAGCAGTACCCAACTAGCGGGAGGCACCCATGAGCAGTTCTTC.

The J gene is TRBJ1-2, the V gene TRBV6-5; no clear D. Germline V gives CDR1 MNHEY, CDR2 SVGAGI. The CDR3 sequence is 13 residues long. V was clipped by 2 bases and J by 7 bases, with 11 bases between them. CDR3 nucleotide sequence: TGTGCCAGCAGTTACCCCGGGAGGAGTGGCTACACCTTC. It is translated as CASSYPGRSGYTF.

The CDR3 is CASNGGRDDEQFF. The CDR3 DNA reads TGTGCCAGCAACGGCGGGAGGGACGATGAGCAGTTCTTC. V gene TRBV7-9 combines with J gene TRBJ2-1; TRBD2 agrees at 9 bases. Germline CDR1 is SEHNR and CDR2 is FQNEAQ (reference sequence). J gave up 8 bases and V 7 bases, and 6 bases lay outside the gene matches. This CDR3 spans 13 amino acids.

Concerning this clone itself: The junction departs from the called germline gene at one end, perhaps through a read error. In the same sample, other DNA sequences code for this CDR3. The chain recombines TRBV25-1 with TRBJ1-2; tentative D call: TRBD1 (5 bases). The CDR3 length is 15 residues. The germline gives CDR1 MGHDK, CDR2 SYGVNS. CDR3 residues: CASSDTPDSPYGYTF. The CDR3 nucleotides read TGCGCCAGCAGTGATACACCCGACAGCCCTTATGGCTACACCTTC.

The chain couples TRBV6-6 to TRBJ1-3, with D possibly matching TRBD1 (6 bases). This CDR3 region has 14 residues. Per germline, CDR1 MNHNY and CDR2 SVGAGI (reference sequence). V was clipped by 5 bases and J by 4 bases, with 12 bases between them. The CDR3 here is CASSRTGTGNTIYF. The DNA of the CDR3 is TGTGCCAGCAGTCGCACAGGGACCGGAAACACCATATATTTT.

The chain combines TRBV10-3 with TRBJ2-5; D unresolved. Trimming shortened V by 1 base and J by 4 bases, and 16 bases separated the two germline ends. In germline, CDR1 is ENHRY, CDR2 SYGVKD. This CDR3 has 16 residues. This CDR3 reads CAISEFRHDFRETQYF. The DNA of the CDR3 is TGTGCCATCAGTGAGTTTCGACATGATTTTCGAGAGACCCAGTACTTC.

CDR3 sequence reads: CASSSRTSSHEQFF. The DNA of the CDR3 is TGTGCCAGCAGTTCCAGGACTAGCTCCCATGAGCAGTTCTTC. The chain recombines TRBV2 with TRBJ2-1; 8 bases match TRBD2. CDR1 and CDR2 from the germline V gene are SNHLY and FYNNEI. This CDR3 comprises 14 residues. J was trimmed by 8 bases and V by 5 bases; bases with no gene match: 8.

This clone came up a few times. This sequence joins TRBV5-1 and TRBJ2-1; no clear D gene. Per germline, CDR1 SGHRS and CDR2 YFSETQ. The CDR3 covers 12 residues. Trimming pared 0 bases from V and 7 bases from J, leaving 5 bases between. The CDR3 reads CASSLGTNEQFF. CDR3 coding DNA: TGCGCCAGCAGCTTGGGTACTAATGAGCAGTTCTTC.

This chain connects TRBV6-4 to TRBJ2-1; 7 nucleotides line up with TRBD2. Unmatched junction bases numbered 2, after V lost 3 bases and J lost 0 bases. The CDR3 covers 15 residues. Germline assignment: CDR1 MRHNA and CDR2 SNTAGT. This CDR3 reads CASSEGGGSYNEQFF. For the CDR3, the DNA is TGTGCCAGCAGTGAGGGCGGGGGCTCCTACAATGAGCAGTTCTTC.

J is TRBJ1-2 and V is TRBV25-1, with TRBD1 matching 8 bases. The J segment lost 7 bases and the V segment lost 5 bases, leaving 9 bases of the junction unmatched. The CDR3 runs to 14 residues. From germline, CDR1 is MGHDK and CDR2 SYGVNS. The CDR3 protein is CASSSSQGAVGYTF. In nucleotides, the CDR3 is TGTGCCAGCAGTTCTTCCCAGGGGGCCGTTGGCTACACCTTC.

The J gene is TRBJ2-5, the V gene TRBV5-4, with TRBD1 identical over 10 bases. The J call may be mistaken, given a closer DNA end match to TRBJ2-7. Germline-derived CDR1 and CDR2 are SGHNT and YYREEE (reference sequence). This CDR3 is built from 15 residues. This CDR3 reads CASSLVGQGAYEQYF. CDR3 nucleotides: TGTGCCAGCAGCTTGGTAGGACAGGGGGCCTACGAGCAGTACTTC.

The J gene is TRBJ1-1, the V gene TRBV9; no reliable D call. The CDR3 runs to 13 residues. V was shortened by 2 bases and J by 1 base, with 6 bases between the two germline ends. The germline CDR1 and CDR2 sequences are SGDLS and YYNGEE. CDR3 residues: CASSVSGNTEAFF. For the CDR3, the DNA is TGTGCCAGCAGCGTTTCGGGGAACACTGAAGCTTTCTTT.

About this clone itself: At the DNA level, this CDR3 is encoded by other sequences in the same sample as well. The rearrangement links TRBV7-9 to TRBJ1-1, with TRBD1 identical over 7 bases. J was trimmed by 6 bases and V by 6 bases; bases with no gene match: 7. Germline V lookup: CDR1 SEHNR, CDR2 FQNEAQ (reference sequence). This CDR3 region has 13 residues. The CDR3 nucleotides read TGTGCCAGCAGAAATCAGGGGGGCTCTGAAGCTTTCTTT. Encoded protein: CASRNQGGSEAFF.